Given below is one T cell receptor beta chain in context. This receptor's antigen is unknown. No base quality information exists; no much larger clone differs at one position. TCRbeta CDR3 regions were amplified from genomic DNA using the immunoSEQ Assay, a bias-controlled multiplex PCR. In the original analysis: The number of nucleated cells in each sample was estimated by amplification of reference gene primers within the assay. To quantify the absolute abundance of each unique TCRbeta CDR3 rearrangement, sequence reads were collapsed and filtered. For each sample, productive Simpson clonality was calculated as the square root of Simpson's diversity index over productive rearrangements. What TCRdb holds here is the immuneACCESS table cut down to in-frame rearrangements. Part of the clones is not present; checked against another copy, under half of the missing clones reflect an unresolved V gene, and the others are unexplained. That table is the source of V, J and clone size, and D and trimming were worked out from the DNA. The table for this sample lists fewer than 500,000 clones; roughly 90% of them were counted only once. The top ten hold around 0.92% of the sample.

Ends trimmed: V by 4 bases, J by 7 bases; bases unmatched to a gene: 10. Via the germline V gene, CDR1 is SQVTM and CDR2 ANQGSEA. The CDR3 has 16 amino acids, counting the end cysteine and phenylalanine. The retained sequence is limited to the CDR3, 48 bases, with the frame set at the first base. This entry belongs to a study of blood T cell repertoires in COVID-19 (TCRdb year 2020). A note on the overall study: Samples covering the acute and convalescent phases of COVID-19 were provided by collaborators in the United States, Italy and Spain. The material from the prospective study consisted of cDNA or gDNA derived from T cells, B-cell-depleted T cells, or PBMCs. The dataset comprised deeply sampled blood TCRbeta repertoires from subjects exposed to, actively infected with, or recovered from COVID-19. The repertoires were released in a freely available public database meant as a resource for research on the immune response to SARS-CoV-2. The samples were drawn from the first 160 participants of the ongoing ImmuneRACE study and from 1,254 subjects provided by 6 global collaborators. The sample metadata nearly always contained a de-identified subject ID, COVID-19 status, age in years and sex. Where HLA class I and class II types were available, the types were taken from metadata supplied by the sample provider, not from assay-based typing. What the study reported, not specific to this receptor: The quantity of clinical and demographic metadata differed by source and by participant and was supplied without curation.

In Seattle, one collaborating source enrolled patients while the infection was active and tracked those patients longitudinally over the course of disease. The collaborating institutions used their own protocols to collect whole blood in K2EDTA tubes. For TCRbeta analysis, collaborator samples were shipped as frozen whole blood, as isolated PBMCs, or as DNA extracted from either sample type. The TCR originated in a man between 18 and 35 years old with COVID-19, enrolled during active disease. The V and J genes are TRBV29-1 and TRBJ1-4; 12 of the junction bases match TRBD1. Sequenced: peripheral blood. The sequenced DNA: TGCAGCGTTGCCGGGACAGGGGGCGCGGCGGGTGAAAAACTGTTTTTT. The translation is CSVAGTGGAAGEKLFF.